One T cell receptor (beta chain) is described in this entry. What it recognizes is unknown. This sample was taken from a study of T cell responses to AZD1222 COVID-19 vaccine. Study-wide results and limits: There were mostly white British donors and more females than males, and clonal diversity was possibly underestimated. It was only 6 or 7 AZD1222 recipients who were seropositive at baseline.

Sequencing was performed with immunoSEQ multiplex PCR; in TCRdb, only in-frame clones are kept and a portion is missing. The sample holds some 140,000 clones, around 89% seen once. The CDR3 spans 13 residues. Germline assignment: CDR1 LGHDT and CDR2 YNNKEL (reference sequence). V was trimmed by 4 bases and J by 10 bases, leaving 11 bases between them. This TCR derives from an adult in good health. Specimen: peripheral blood, collected on day 0 of AZD1222 vaccination. This chain connects TRBV3-1 (or the pseudogene TRBV3-2) to TRBJ1-6; D not resolved. The CDR3 sequence: CASSLRAVSPLHF. As DNA, the CDR3 is TGTGCCAGCAGCCTACGGGCCGTCTCACCCCTCCACTTT.